This T cell receptor (beta chain) was sequenced for a study of tumor-infiltrating lymphocytes in primary liver carcinoma. On the study more broadly: Sequenced samples came back with roughly 3.65 to 8 million productive TCRbeta reads, and the counts looked alike across tissue types.

Per germline, CDR1 LGHNA and CDR2 YNFKEQ. The CDR3 extends over 16 amino acids. Points on this clonotype: One junction end does not reproduce the germline sequence, and a read error may be involved.

The tissue used was unsorted bulk material of roughly 17-31 mg. RNA and DNA were co-extracted from it with the AllPrep DNA/RNA mini kit. With chronic HBV infection, the patients were also treatment-naive. The authors made TCR beta cDNA from approximately 490 ng total RNA with a constant-region primer. The TCR beta library was amplified through three nested multiplex PCR rounds in a modified ARM-PCR procedure. TRBV1-TRBV30 forward primers paired with a C-beta reverse primer drove the first two PCR rounds, roughly 10 cycles each. TCRdb redid the calling of the multiplex PCR reads with MiXCR, one entry per CDR3 protein. The sample lists 52,000 or so distinct CDR3 sequences; 65% to 85% were seen once.

V is TRBV4-2 and J is TRBJ2-1; 10 bases agree with TRBD1. The origin of this receptor is a man aged 40-50 years with primary liver carcinoma and hepatitis B virus infection. The sequenced sample consisted of liver tumor tissue from sampling region 5. Regarding subset: tumor region T5, tumor centre. The CDR3 protein is CAISQAGGQGNNEQFF. The CDR3 DNA reads TGTGCCATCAGCCAGGCCGGGGGACAGGGGAATAATGAGCAGTTCTTC.